This TCR beta chain was captured in a study of blood T cell repertoires in COVID-19. Turning to the study itself: The United States, Italy and Spain supplied acute and convalescent COVID-19 samples. T cells, B-cell-depleted T cells, or PBMCs supplied cDNA or gDNA.

Germline-derived CDR1 and CDR2 are SGHNT and YYREEE (reference sequence). V was clipped by 0 bases and J by 0 bases, with 14 bases between them. This CDR3 comprises 17 residues. Original handling: Researchers report that nucleated cell counts were estimated from reference gene primer amplification. The protocol was immunoSEQ multiplex PCR, while the TCRdb copy is restricted to in-frame clones and leaves out a portion. The V and J calls and the clone size are those of that table, but D and trimming were determined from the DNA. The sample carries over 50,000 clones, under 85% recorded once. The V call is TRBV5-4, the J call TRBJ2-3, with D possibly TRBD2 on 6 matching bases. The sequencing sample was made of peripheral blood. The clonotype was recovered from a woman in her fifties or sixties with active or convalescent COVID-19. The CDR3 loop reads CASSLDSLAASTDTQYF. CDR3 sequence (DNA): TGTGCCAGCAGCTTGGATTCTTTAGCGGCGAGCACAGATACGCAGTATTTT.